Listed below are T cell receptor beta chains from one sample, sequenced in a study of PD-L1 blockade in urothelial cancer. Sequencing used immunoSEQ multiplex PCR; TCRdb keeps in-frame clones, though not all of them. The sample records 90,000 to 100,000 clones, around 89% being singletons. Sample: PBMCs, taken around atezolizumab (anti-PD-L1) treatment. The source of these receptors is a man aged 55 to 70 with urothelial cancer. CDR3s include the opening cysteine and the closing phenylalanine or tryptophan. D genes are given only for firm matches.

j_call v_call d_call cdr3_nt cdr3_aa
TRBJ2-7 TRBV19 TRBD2 TGTGCCAGTAGTCGTGGATCTAGCGGGAGGTACGAGCAGTACTTC CASSRGSSGRYEQYF
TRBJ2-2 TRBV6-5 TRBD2 TGTGCCAGCAGGGGGATAGCGGGGGCCGGGGAGCTGTTTTTT CASRGIAGAGELFF
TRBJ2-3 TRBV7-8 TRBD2 TGTGCCAGCAGCTTAGCTCCGGGACTAGCGGGAGGGGAGGGAGATACGCAGTATTTT CASSLAPGLAGGEGDTQYF
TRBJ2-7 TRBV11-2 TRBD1 TGTGCCAGCAGCCGGGACAGGATCGAGCAGTACTTC CASSRDRIEQYF
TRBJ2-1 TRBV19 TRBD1 TGTGCCAGTAGTGGCAGGGGGCTTAATGAGCAGTTCTTC CASSGRGLNEQFF
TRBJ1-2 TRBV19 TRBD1 TGTGCCAGTAGTACGGGACAGGGTGGCTATGGCTACACCTTC CASSTGQGGYGYTF
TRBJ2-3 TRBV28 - TGTGCCAGCAGGCCAGGGGCCACAGATACGCAGTATTTT CASRPGATDTQYF
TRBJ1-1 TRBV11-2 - TGTGCCAGCAGCGTCTCCAGGGTAGGCACTGAAGCTTTCTTT CASSVSRVGTEAFF
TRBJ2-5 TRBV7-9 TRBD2 TGTGCCAGCAGCTTATCCCGGCTAGCGGGGGAGACCCAGTACTTC CASSLSRLAGETQYF
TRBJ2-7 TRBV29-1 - - CSVGPGTGPRHF
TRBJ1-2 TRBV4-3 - TGCGCCAGCAGCCAAGAGGTCGGGGGTCCTGGCTACACCTTC CASSQEVGGPGYTF
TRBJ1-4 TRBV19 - TGTGCCACCGCATCCGGGTCACTCTTATTTAATGAAAAACTGTTTTTT CATASGSLLFNEKLFF
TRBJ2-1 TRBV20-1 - TGCAGTGCTAGAGACTCGGGGGAGCAGTTCTTC CSARDSGEQFF
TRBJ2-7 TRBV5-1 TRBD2 TGCGCCAGCAGCCCTACAGCGGGAGGGCGGGAGCAGTACTTC CASSPTAGGREQYF
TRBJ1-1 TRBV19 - TGTGCCAGTAGTGACGTGGGGAGCACTGAAGCTTTCTTT CASSDVGSTEAFF
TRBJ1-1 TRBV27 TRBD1 TGTGCCAGCAGCTCCACCGGGACAGTCGGGGCTTTCTTT CASSSTGTVGAFF
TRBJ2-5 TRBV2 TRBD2 TGTGCCAGCAGTGATGCTAGCGGAGTACAAGAGACCCAGTACTTC CASSDASGVQETQYF
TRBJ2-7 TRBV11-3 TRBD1 TGTGCCAGCAGCTTAGATCCACAGCCAGGGGGTACCTACGAGCAGTACTTC CASSLDPQPGGTYEQYF
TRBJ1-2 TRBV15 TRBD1 TGTGCCACCAGCATAGGACAGGGGGCGGATGGCTACACCTTC CATSIGQGADGYTF
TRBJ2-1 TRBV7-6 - TGTGCCAGCACCATTATCGGGGGCTCCTACAATGAGCAGTTCTTC CASTIIGGSYNEQFF
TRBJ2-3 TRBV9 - TGTGCCAGCAGCCTCAGGACTGCGATCACAGATACGCAGTATTTT CASSLRTAITDTQYF
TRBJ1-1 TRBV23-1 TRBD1 TGCGCCAGCAGCCGGGACAGCCTTCATCCTGAAGCTTTCTTT CASSRDSLHPEAFF